What follows are 21 T cell receptor beta chains derived from one specimen sequenced in a study of Graves' ophthalmopathy and Graves' hyperthyroidism. Investigators amplified TCR beta CDR3 regions from RNA transcripts. After a first-round RT-PCR with HTBI primers, a second-round multiplex PCR was run. TCRdb ran MiXCR on the multiplex PCR reads and lists one entry per CDR3 protein. Of some 350,000 distinct CDR3 sequences detected, roughly 15% appear once; the ten largest clones hold 2% to 3%. Input material: peripheral blood. All receptors derive from an adult woman with stable Graves' hyperthyroidism.

There are many counts of this clonotype. The genes are TRBV20-1 and TRBJ2-5; 10 bases map to TRBD2. The germline V gene has CDR1 DFQATT and CDR2 SNEGSKA (reference sequence). With V trimmed by 6 bases and J by 5 bases, 9 bases remained unmatched. The CDR3 extends over 14 amino acids. The CDR3 protein is CSATRAGGRETQYF. DNA of the CDR3: TGCAGTGCAACCCGAGCGGGAGGGAGGGAGACCCAGTACTTC.

The V and J genes are TRBV5-1 and TRBJ1-1; 8 positions match TRBD1. The germline V gene has CDR1 SGHRS and CDR2 YFSETQ. The CDR3 sequence is 14 residues long. V lost 4 bases, J lost 5 bases, and 7 bases stayed unmatched. In DNA form, the CDR3 reads TGCGCCAGCAGCAGAGGACAGGGTTGGACTGAAGCTTTCTTT. It translates to CASSRGQGWTEAFF.

This clonotype was observed many times. The chain couples TRBV28 to TRBJ1-2; D remains ambiguous. The CDR3 covers 14 residues. From germline, CDR1 is MDHEN and CDR2 SYDVKM. The V and J ends lost 5 bases and 4 bases respectively, with 14 bases between them. CDR3 in amino acids: CASSRGGAPYGYTF. CDR3 in DNA: TGTGCCAGCAGTCGAGGAGGAGCCCCCTATGGCTACACCTTC.

Note on this clonotype: With a much larger clone just one base away, this may be a read error. V gene TRBV9 combines with J gene TRBJ2-7; the match to TRBD2 covers 10 bases. The V gene end was trimmed by 10 bases and the J gene end by 4 bases; junction bases not matched to a gene: 11. The CDR3 has 14 residues. Germline loops: CDR1 SGDLS, CDR2 YYNGEE. DNA for the CDR3: TGTGCCGGCGCCGGGCTAGCGGGAGAGTACGAGCAGTACTTC. Encoded protein: CAGAGLAGEYEQYF.

This clonotype was detected many times. This chain links TRBV7-2 with TRBJ1-2; the match to TRBD1 covers 10 bases. CDR1 and CDR2 from the germline V gene are SGHTA and FQGNSA. The CDR3 spans 16 residues. V was clipped by 2 bases and J by 7 bases; unmatched bases: 10. The CDR3 protein is CASSLRATGGDPGYTF. CDR3 DNA: TGTGCCAGCAGCTTACGTGCGACAGGGGGCGATCCTGGCTACACCTTC.

This clonotype was counted between two and nine times. The chain has TRBV5-1 and TRBJ2-3, with TRBD2 matching 12 bases. The V segment lost 2 bases and the J segment 4 bases; nucleotides outside the gene matches: 2. The germline CDR1 and CDR2 sequences are SGHRS and YFSETQ. CDR3 size: 15 residues. The CDR3 bases are TGCGCCAGCAGCTTACTAGCGGGAGGCCCAGATACGCAGTATTTT. It yields the protein CASSLLAGGPDTQYF.

This clonotype was counted at least ten times. The gene calls are TRBV12-3 or TRBV12-4 and TRBJ1-1; D gene unclear. V lost 6 bases and J 10 bases, leaving 18 bases between the germline ends. The CDR3 contains 13 residues. The CDR3 bases are TGTGCCAGCAGCCTTTCTCCCCCACGCGCAGCTTTCTTT. Translation: CASSLSPPRAAFF.

This clonotype was counted ten times or more. V and J are TRBV7-8 and TRBJ2-7; 9 bases are a match to TRBD2. V was pared by 0 bases and J by 2 bases, with 5 bases of the junction left unmatched. CDR1 is SGHVS, CDR2 FQNEAQ, per germline. There are 16 residues in the CDR3. DNA for the CDR3: TGTGCCAGCAGCTTAGCCCGACTAGCGGTTACCTACGAGCAGTACTTC. Protein sequence: CASSLARLAVTYEQYF.

In its sample, this clonotype was seen many times. V is TRBV18 and J is TRBJ2-4; D is undetermined. V shed 2 bases and J shed 0 bases, with 8 bases lying between them. Germline CDR1 KGHSH, CDR2 LQKENI. The CDR3 has 15 amino acids. CDR3: CASSPGTLAKNIQYF. The CDR3 coding sequence is TGTGCCAGCTCACCAGGCACTCTAGCCAAAAACATTCAGTACTTC.

The table lists this clonotype with many counts. The gene calls are TRBV4-2 and TRBJ1-3; D is ambiguous. V gave up 2 bases and J gave up 4 bases, with 18 bases separating them. Per germline, CDR1 LGHNA and CDR2 YNFKEQ. The CDR3 covers 17 residues. In nucleotides, the CDR3 is TGTGCCAGCAGCCAACGAAGGACGGATCTCAACGGAAACACCATATATTTT. Its translation: CASSQRRTDLNGNTIYF.

This clonotype was found many times. The chain links TRBV12-3 or TRBV12-4 to TRBJ2-7, with D possibly TRBD2 on 7 matching bases. This CDR3 comprises 15 residues. V was clipped by 6 bases and J by 6 bases, with 21 bases between them. DNA for the CDR3: TGTGCCAGCAGGGGGCGCGGGGGCTTTGGAGGCGAGCAGTACTTC. It translates to CASRGRGGFGGEQYF.

With regard to this clonotype: The germline gene is not matched at one end of the junction; a read error may be the cause. V gene TRBV12-3 or TRBV12-4 combines with J gene TRBJ2-1; 9 positions agree with TRBD2. This CDR3 contains 14 residues. The CDR3 loop reads CASRTIAGANEKFF. The CDR3 bases are TGTGCCAGCAGGACAATAGCGGGAGCGAATGAGAAGTTCTTC.

The chain has TRBV7-2 and TRBJ2-2, with D perhaps matching TRBD1 (5 bases). Trimming shortened V by 2 bases and J by 4 bases, and 8 bases separated the two germline ends. This CDR3 has 14 amino acids. The germline CDR1 and CDR2 sequences are SGHTA and FQGNSA. In nucleotides, the CDR3 is TGTGCCAGCAGCTTAATCAGGGCCACCGGGGAGCTGTTTTTT. Translating gives CASSLIRATGELFF.

This clonotype showed up many times. The V gene is TRBV7-2, the J gene TRBJ2-2; D is uncertain. The CDR3 totals 14 residues. CDR1 and CDR2 (germline): SGHTA, FQGNSA. V was clipped by 5 bases and J by 2 bases, with 9 bases between them. This chain's CDR3 is CASSPYANTGELFF. The CDR3 bases are TGTGCCAGCAGCCCTTACGCCAACACCGGGGAGCTGTTTTTT.

The sample holds many counts of this clonotype. The chain couples TRBV2 to TRBJ1-5; the D is unclear. Germline CDR1 and CDR2: SNHLY and FYNNEI. Trimming took off 3 bases at V and 9 bases at J, with 9 bases between the two ends. The CDR3 has 12 residues. DNA of the CDR3: TGTGCCAGCAGTGATGCCCGGCTGCCCCAGCATTTT. As protein: CASSDARLPQHF.

In the case of this clonotype: This clone may be a read error of a much larger clone one base away. In DNA, the CDR3 is TGTGCCAGCAGACTTTACAGGAGGCAGTCCCAAGAGACCCAGGACTTC. Translating it yields CASRLYRRQSQETQDF. This chain links TRBV6-1 with TRBJ2-5; D is possibly TRBD1 or TRBD2 (5 bases each). CDR3 length: 16 amino acids. Looked up from germline, CDR1 is MNHNS and CDR2 is SASEGT.

This clonotype showed up just a few times. The chain has TRBV11-1 and TRBJ2-7, with 9 bases aligning to TRBD2. The junction had 10 bases not matched to a gene; V was cut back by 1 base and J by 6 bases. CDR1 and CDR2 from the germline V gene are SGHAT and FQDESV (reference sequence). The CDR3 contains 16 residues. Here the CDR3 reads CASSLGAGGSGGEQYF. The DNA for the CDR3 is TGTGCCAGCAGCTTAGGCGCAGGTGGTAGCGGGGGCGAGCAGTACTTC.

CDR3 coding DNA: TGTGCCAGCAGCCAAATATACAGGGGTATATGGAACACTGAAGCTTTCTTT. Protein: CASSQIYRGIWNTEAFF. The V gene is TRBV7-6, the J gene TRBJ1-1; TRBD1 matches 7 bases. V gave up 5 bases and J gave up 1 base; unmatched junction bases: 13. The CDR3 totals 17 residues. Germline CDR1 reads SGHVS; CDR2 reads FNYEAQ.

This clonotype was seen a few times. The chain uses TRBV24-1 and TRBJ2-7; no clear D. CDR1 is KGHDR and CDR2 is SFDVKD in the germline V gene. The CDR3 is 15 residues long. Trimming took 8 bases from V and 2 from J, leaving 18 bases between them. This CDR3 reads CATTPRAAIPYEQYF. CDR3 nucleotides: TGTGCCACCACCCCCCGGGCCGCCATACCCTACGAGCAGTACTTC.

The J gene is TRBJ1-2, the V gene TRBV7-2; 7 bases are a match to TRBD1. Trimming removed 1 base from V and 3 bases from J; junction bases left unmatched: 2. The CDR3 has 14 amino acids. Germline loops: CDR1 SGHTA, CDR2 FQGNSA. In DNA, the CDR3 is TGTGCCAGCAGCTTAGTAGGGGGCTACTATGGCTACACCTTC. It is translated as CASSLVGGYYGYTF.

The table lists this clonotype with many counts. The chain combines TRBV20-1 with TRBJ2-5; D unresolved. The CDR3 extends over 11 amino acids. Trimming cost V 4 bases and J 5 bases, with 8 bases left between them. Germline loops: CDR1 DFQATT, CDR2 SNEGSKA (reference sequence). The CDR3 loop reads CSAIFGETQYF. The CDR3 DNA reads as TGCAGTGCTATCTTCGGGGAGACCCAGTACTTC.